What follows are 11 T cell receptor beta chains derived from one specimen sequenced in a study of blood T cell repertoires in COVID-19. Assay: immunoSEQ multiplex PCR; the TCRdb copy retains only in-frame clones and omits some. The table records over 250,000 clones, 89% of them present only once. Sample: PBMCs or T cells enriched from blood (not recorded which). The receptors derive from a woman aged 60-75 years who had recovered from COVID-19.

This clone turned up a few times. This chain uses TRBV2 with TRBJ2-1; 16 bases map to TRBD2. CDR1 and CDR2 (germline): SNHLY, FYNNEI. This CDR3 has 16 residues. J lost 9 bases, V lost 5 bases, and 7 bases had no gene match. The CDR3 DNA reads as TGTGCCAGCAGTCCCCGGGGACTAGCGGGGGGGAGTGAGCAGTTCTTC. Protein: CASSPRGLAGGSEQFF.

This chain joins TRBV15 and TRBJ2-1; D might be TRBD2 (5 bases). Per the germline V gene, CDR1 is LNHNV and CDR2 is YYDKDF (reference sequence). CDR3 length equals 13 residues. V was shortened by 0 bases and J by 9 bases, with 9 bases between the two germline ends. Here the CDR3 reads CATSRDGGAEQFF. For the CDR3, the DNA is TGTGCCACCAGCAGAGATGGAGGTGCTGAGCAGTTCTTC.

This chain joins TRBV5-5 and TRBJ2-2, with D unclear. The ends were cut back, 3 bases at V and 7 bases at J, with 10 bases in the middle. This CDR3 is 13 amino acids long. Germline V gene sequence: CDR1 SGHKS, CDR2 YYEKEE (reference sequence). The CDR3 sequence: CASSYLTRGELFF. The DNA for the CDR3 is TGTGCCAGCAGCTACTTAACCCGCGGGGAGCTGTTTTTT.

The chain links TRBV9 to TRBJ2-1; D call uncertain. The germline V gene has CDR1 SGDLS and CDR2 YYNGEE. V lost 0 bases to trimming and J lost 9 bases, with 13 bases between them. The CDR3 contains 14 residues. The CDR3 sequence is CASSVARVSGEQFF. The CDR3 DNA reads TGTGCCAGCAGCGTAGCTAGAGTTTCGGGTGAGCAGTTCTTC.

The genes are TRBV5-1 and TRBJ2-5, with 7 bases identical to TRBD1. Germline V gene sequence: CDR1 SGHRS, CDR2 YFSETQ. The CDR3 covers 16 residues. The junction had 6 bases not matched to a gene; V was cut back by 0 bases and J by 1 base. This chain's CDR3 is CASSLGYRGSQETQYF. The DNA for the CDR3 is TGCGCCAGCAGCTTGGGTTACAGGGGTTCCCAAGAGACCCAGTACTTC.

V and J are TRBV18 and TRBJ2-3, with 7 bases lining up with TRBD2. With V trimmed by 5 bases and J by 7 bases, 12 bases remained unmatched. The CDR3 totals 15 residues. Germline V gene sequence: CDR1 KGHSH, CDR2 LQKENI. CDR3 bases: TGTGCCAGCTCATCTTTTGCGGGAGATCCCAATACGCAGTATTTT. Its translation is CASSSFAGDPNTQYF.

This clone was seen a single time. V is TRBV28 and J is TRBJ2-7; 8 nucleotides align to TRBD2. Germline lookup yields CDR1 MDHEN and CDR2 SYDVKM. With 7 bases clipped from V and 3 bases from J, the junction kept 11 bases outside the gene matches. The CDR3 is 15 amino acids. The CDR3 nucleotides are TGTGCCAGCACGAACCCGGCGGGAGGCTACTACGAGCAGTACTTC. This translates into CASTNPAGGYYEQYF. The full variable domain, its missing parts supplied by reference TRBV28 and TRBJ2-7, is DVKVTQSSRYLVKRTGEKVFLECVQDMDHENMFWYRQDPGLGLRLIYFSYDVKMKEKGDIPEGYSVSREKKERFSLILESASTNQTSMYLCASTNPAGGYYEQYFGPGTRLTVT.

V gene TRBV6-5 combines with J gene TRBJ2-7; possible D gene TRBD1, 5 bases. CDR3 length: 13 amino acids. Germline CDR1 is MNHEY and CDR2 is SVGAGI. The germline V and J ends were trimmed by 6 bases and 1 base, with 10 bases remaining between them. The CDR3 is CASSLRQSYEQYF. The CDR3, as DNA: TGTGCCAGCAGCCTTCGACAGTCCTACGAGCAGTACTTC.

The chain carries TRBV5-6 and TRBJ2-5; D gene ambiguous. Per the germline V gene, CDR1 is SGHDT and CDR2 is YYEEEE. The ends were cut back, 3 bases at V and 0 bases at J, with 12 bases in the middle. This CDR3 comprises 15 residues. The CDR3 bases are TGTGCCAGCAGCTGGAGACGCGAGTACCAAGAGACCCAGTACTTC. Encoded protein: CASSWRREYQETQYF.

This chain uses TRBV28 with TRBJ1-2, with 7 bases that match TRBD1. This CDR3 is built from 15 residues. The V gene's germline CDR1 is MDHEN and CDR2 SYDVKM. The J segment lost 4 bases and the V segment lost 7 bases, leaving 12 bases of the junction unmatched. The CDR3 region is CASTRQGRIIYGYTF. The CDR3 DNA is TGTGCCAGCACCAGACAGGGAAGGATTATCTATGGCTACACCTTC.

This clone was found once. The chain is built from TRBV24-1 and TRBJ1-1, with TRBD1 matching over 7 bases. Germline CDR1 is KGHDR and CDR2 is SFDVKD. The ends lost 4 bases at V and 9 bases at J; junction bases unmatched: 7. The CDR3 contains 13 residues. CDR3 sequence reads: CATSDLDRDKAFF. The CDR3 DNA follows: TGTGCCACCAGTGACCTCGACAGGGACAAAGCTTTCTTT.